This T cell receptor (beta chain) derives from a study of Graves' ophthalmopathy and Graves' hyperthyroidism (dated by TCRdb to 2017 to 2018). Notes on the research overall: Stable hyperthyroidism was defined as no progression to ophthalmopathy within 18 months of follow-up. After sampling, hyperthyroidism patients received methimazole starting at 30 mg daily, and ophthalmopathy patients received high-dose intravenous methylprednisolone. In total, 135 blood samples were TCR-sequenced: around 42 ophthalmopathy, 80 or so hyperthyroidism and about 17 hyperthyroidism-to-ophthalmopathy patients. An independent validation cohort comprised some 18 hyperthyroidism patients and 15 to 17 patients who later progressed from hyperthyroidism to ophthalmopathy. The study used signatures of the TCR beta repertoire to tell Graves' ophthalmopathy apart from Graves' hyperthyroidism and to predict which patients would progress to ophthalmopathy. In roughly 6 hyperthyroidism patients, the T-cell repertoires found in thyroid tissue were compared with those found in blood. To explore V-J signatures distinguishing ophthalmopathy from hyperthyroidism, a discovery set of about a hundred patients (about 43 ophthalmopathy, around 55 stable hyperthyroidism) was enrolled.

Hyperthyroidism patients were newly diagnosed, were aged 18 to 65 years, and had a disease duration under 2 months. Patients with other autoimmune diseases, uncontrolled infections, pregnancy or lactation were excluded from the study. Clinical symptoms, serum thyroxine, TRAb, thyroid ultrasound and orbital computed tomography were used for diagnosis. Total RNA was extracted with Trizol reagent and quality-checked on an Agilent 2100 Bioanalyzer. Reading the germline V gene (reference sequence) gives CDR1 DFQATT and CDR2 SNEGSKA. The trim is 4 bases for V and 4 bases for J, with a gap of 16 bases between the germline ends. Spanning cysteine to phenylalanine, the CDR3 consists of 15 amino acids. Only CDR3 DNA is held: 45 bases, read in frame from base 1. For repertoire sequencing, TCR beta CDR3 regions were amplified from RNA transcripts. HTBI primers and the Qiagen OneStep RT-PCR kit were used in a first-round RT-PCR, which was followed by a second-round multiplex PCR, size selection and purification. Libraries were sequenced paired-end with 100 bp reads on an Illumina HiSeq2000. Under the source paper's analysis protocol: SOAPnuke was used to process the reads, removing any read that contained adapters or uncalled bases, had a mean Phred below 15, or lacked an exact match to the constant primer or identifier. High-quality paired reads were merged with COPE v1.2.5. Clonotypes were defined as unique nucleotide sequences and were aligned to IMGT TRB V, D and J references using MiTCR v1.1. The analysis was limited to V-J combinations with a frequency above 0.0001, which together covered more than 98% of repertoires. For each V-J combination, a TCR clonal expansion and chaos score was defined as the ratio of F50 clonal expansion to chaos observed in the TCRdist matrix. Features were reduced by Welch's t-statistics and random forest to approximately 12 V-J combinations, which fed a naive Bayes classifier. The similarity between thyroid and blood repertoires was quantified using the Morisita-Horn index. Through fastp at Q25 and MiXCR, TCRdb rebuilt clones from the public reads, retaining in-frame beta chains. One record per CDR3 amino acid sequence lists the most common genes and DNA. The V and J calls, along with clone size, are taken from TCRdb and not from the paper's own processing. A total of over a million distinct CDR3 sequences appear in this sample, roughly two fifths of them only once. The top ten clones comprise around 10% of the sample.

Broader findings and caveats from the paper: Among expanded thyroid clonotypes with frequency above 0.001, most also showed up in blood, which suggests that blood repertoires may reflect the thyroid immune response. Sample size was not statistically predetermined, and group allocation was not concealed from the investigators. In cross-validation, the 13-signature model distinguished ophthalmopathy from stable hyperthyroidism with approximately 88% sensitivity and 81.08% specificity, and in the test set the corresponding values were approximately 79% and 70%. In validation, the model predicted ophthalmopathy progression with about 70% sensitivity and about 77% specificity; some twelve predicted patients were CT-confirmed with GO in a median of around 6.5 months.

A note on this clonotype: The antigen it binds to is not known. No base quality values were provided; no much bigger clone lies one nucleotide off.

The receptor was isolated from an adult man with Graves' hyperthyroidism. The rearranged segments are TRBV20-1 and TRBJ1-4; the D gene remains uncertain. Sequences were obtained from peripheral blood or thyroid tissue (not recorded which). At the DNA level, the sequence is TGCAGTGCTAAGCTAAGGGCCCCGGGTAATGAAAAACTGTTTTTT. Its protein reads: CSAKLRAPGNEKLFF.